The present T cell receptor beta chain was sequenced within a study of vaccination and CD4 T cells after COVID-19. Study background: For each participant, vaccination comprised two doses of either the BNT162b2 or the mRNA-1273 vaccine. The peptides that stimulated the cells were overlapping spike peptides from SARS-CoV-2, HCoV-NL63, HCoV-OC43 and HCoV-229E. Post-vaccine specimens were obtained a median roughly 74 days after dose two (range 14 to 241).

Regarding treatment: roughly 10-day PBMC culture with coronavirus spike peptide pools or control peptides (ViraFEST assay). CD4+ T lymphocytes from the unexposed donor were collected before the COVID-19 pandemic (2011-2018). The CDR3 runs to 13 residues. V was pared by 7 bases and J by 3 bases, with 10 bases between. Germline V lookup: CDR1 LNHDA, CDR2 SQIVND (reference sequence). Of note for this clonotype: The antigen remains unidentified.

The study sequenced cultured CD4+ T cell DNA using the Oncomine TCR Beta short-read assay. The genomic DNA was obtained from cultured CD4+ T cells by extraction with the QIAamp micro DNA kit. TCRdb analysed the PCR reads with MiXCR anew, one entry per CDR3 protein. This repertoire shows under 9,500 distinct CDR3 sequences, 40% to 45% found once; its top ten account for approximately 19%. Sequencing input: CD4+ T cells from blood, cultured in vitro. The receptor was isolated from a human donor in good health. The chain couples TRBV19 to TRBJ1-3; tentatively, D is TRBD1 (6 bases). The CDR3 spells CASTRGGGNTIYF. DNA of the CDR3: TGTGCCAGTACCAGGGGCGGTGGAAACACCATATATTTT.